One and the same sample provided the 20 T cell receptor beta chains below, sequenced in a study of CD8 T cells in Susac syndrome. cDNA came from approximately 0.5 to 1 ug RNA primed by random hexamers. MiXCR, run by TCRdb on the immunoSEQ multiplex PCR reads, gives a single entry per CDR3 protein. The sample has 160,000 or so distinct CDR3 sequences; roughly 96% are singletons. Source material: CD8+ T cells from PBMCs. The receptors were sampled from a human donor with multiple sclerosis.

This chain joins TRBV3-1 and TRBJ2-7; unclear D gene. Germline loops: CDR1 LGHDT, CDR2 YNNKEL (reference sequence). This CDR3 spans 17 amino acids. V was pared by 0 bases and J by 0 bases, with 15 bases between. In DNA, the CDR3 is TGTGCCAGCAGCCAAGATCGGTTAGCTGCAAGCTCCTACGAGCAGTACTTC. Encoded protein: CASSQDRLAASSYEQYF.

This rearrangement joins TRBV20-1 to TRBJ1-1, with a tentative D call TRBD1 (5 bases). The CDR3 is 12 residues long. V was shortened by 2 bases and J by 3 bases, with 7 bases between the two germline ends. CDR1 and CDR2 (germline): DFQATT, SNEGSKA (reference sequence). The CDR3 is CSARLGDTEAFF. The CDR3 DNA reads TGCAGTGCTAGACTAGGGGACACTGAAGCTTTCTTT.

V gene TRBV27 combines with J gene TRBJ2-2, with D maybe TRBD1 (6 bases). This CDR3 region has 18 residues. Trimming cost V 5 bases and J 0 bases, with 19 bases left between them. Germline CDR1 reads MNHEY; CDR2 reads SMNVEV (reference sequence). The CDR3 bases are TGTGCCAGCAGTAAGGGGCGGTGGCAGGGGTCGAACACCGGGGAGCTGTTTTTT. It specifies CASSKGRWQGSNTGELFF.

A word on this clonotype: At one end the junction does not follow the germline gene, possibly because of a read error. The chain recombines TRBV23-1 with TRBJ1-1; a possible D gene is TRBD1 (6 bases). TRBV23-1 is identified as an open reading frame with a role that is uncertain. The CDR3 is 14 residues long. This chain's CDR3 is CASANRVPNTEVFF. DNA for the CDR3: TGCGCCAGCGCCAACAGGGTTCCAAACACTGAAGTTTTCTTT.

This sequence joins TRBV7-9 and TRBJ2-7; 8 bases are shared with TRBD1. Germline trimming cut 4 bases from V and 0 bases from J; bases unmatched to any gene: 5. Germline V CDR1 and CDR2: SEHNR, FQNEAQ (reference sequence). The length of the CDR3 is 15 residues. CDR3 bases: TGTGCCAGCAGCTCACCGGGACAGGACTCCTACGAGCAGTACTTC. This sequence encodes CASSSPGQDSYEQYF.

The gene calls are TRBV29-1 and TRBJ2-7; 10 bases fit TRBD2. The CDR3 consists of 14 residues. CDR1 and CDR2 from the germline V gene are SQVTM and ANQGSEA. Trimming at V came to 7 bases and at J to 5 bases, leaving 11 bases not matched to a gene. The DNA for the CDR3 is TGCAGCGGCGGGGGGACTAGCGTTTTCAACGAGCAGTACTTC. It translates to CSGGGTSVFNEQYF.

V is TRBV3-1 and J is TRBJ2-1; TRBD2 might be the D (6 bases). This CDR3 has 14 residues. CDR1 LGHDT and CDR2 YNNKEL come from the germline V gene (reference sequence). Trimming shortened V by 1 base and J by 7 bases, and 11 bases separated the two germline ends. The CDR3 loop is CASSQVGGGNEQFF. CDR3 bases: TGTGCCAGCAGCCAAGTCGGGGGAGGTAATGAGCAGTTCTTC.

The chain joins TRBV7-6 to TRBJ2-1; D is undetermined. The CDR3 is 14 amino acids. Germline V gene data show CDR1 as SGHVS and CDR2 as FNYEAQ. Trimming stripped 2 bases from V and 2 bases from J, with 7 bases between. The CDR3 region is CASSLTEPYNEQFF. The CDR3 DNA reads as TGTGCCAGCAGCTTAACAGAACCCTACAATGAGCAGTTCTTC.

The genes are TRBV5-1 and TRBJ1-6; 7 positions agree with TRBD1. The CDR3 has 15 residues. V lost 0 bases to trimming and J lost 10 bases; unmatched junction nucleotides: 7. Germline V CDR1 and CDR2: SGHRS, YFSETQ. CDR3 nucleotide sequence: TGCGCCAGCAGCTTGGGTGACAGGGTCGGCTCACCCCTCCACTTT. As protein: CASSLGDRVGSPLHF. Filled out from reference TRBV5-1 and TRBJ1-6, the complete variable domain reads KAGVTQTPRYLIKTRGQQVTLSCSPISGHRSVSWYQQTPGQGLQFLFEYFSETQRNKGNFPGRFSGRQFSNSRSEMNVSTLELGDSALYLCASSLGDRVGSPLHFGNGTRLTVT.

The chain employs TRBV3-1 and TRBJ2-1; D possibly corresponds to TRBD2 (6 bases). CDR1 and CDR2 from the germline V gene are LGHDT and YNNKEL (reference sequence). The CDR3 has 15 amino acids. The V end was cut by 0 bases, the J end by 2 bases, with 8 bases between. CDR3 region: CASSQDGGTYNEQFF. The CDR3 bases are TGTGCCAGCAGCCAAGATGGGGGGACCTACAATGAGCAGTTCTTC.

DNA of the CDR3: TGCGCCAGCAGCGAACGGAGGCTCAACACTGAAGCTTTCTTT. Amino acids: CASSERRLNTEAFF. V is TRBV4-1 and J is TRBJ1-1; D remains ambiguous. The CDR3 has 14 residues. The V gene lost 5 bases and the J gene lost 2 bases, with 12 bases spanning the gap. Germline lookup yields CDR1 MGHRA and CDR2 YSYEKL.

Written as DNA, the CDR3 is TGTGCCATCAGTGAGTCGAGTGGCGGCTACGAGCAGTACTTC. Protein product: CAISESSGGYEQYF. This chain links TRBV10-3 with TRBJ2-7; no clear D gene. The CDR3 runs 14 residues. In germline, CDR1 is ENHRY, CDR2 SYGVKD. Trimming removed 0 bases at V and 3 bases at J, with 9 bases between.

The V call is TRBV9, the J call TRBJ2-1; TRBD2 matches 8 bases. The V and J ends lost 0 bases and 9 bases, in that order; junction bases with no gene match: 11. Germline loops: CDR1 SGDLS, CDR2 YYNGEE. CDR3 length: 16 residues. CDR3: CASSVDKRAGAREQFF. The CDR3, as DNA: TGTGCCAGCAGCGTAGATAAGAGAGCGGGGGCCCGTGAGCAGTTCTTC. Combining the CDR3 with reference TRBV9 and TRBJ2-1 gives the whole variable domain DSGVTQTPKHLITATGQRVTLRCSPRSGDLSVYWYQQSLDQGLQFLIQYYNGEERAKGNILERFSAQQFPDLHSELNLSSLELGDSALYFCASSVDKRAGAREQFFGPGTRLTVL.

The V call is TRBV12-3 or TRBV12-4, the J call TRBJ1-1; 7 bases agree with TRBD1. The junction had 19 bases not matched to a gene; V was cut back by 4 bases and J by 11 bases. The CDR3 has 16 amino acids. The CDR3 sequence: CASSSTPQGMGVDAFF. The CDR3 region has the DNA TGTGCCAGCAGTTCGACTCCACAGGGGATGGGCGTGGATGCTTTCTTT.

The chain joins TRBV20-1 to TRBJ1-1; D gene unclear. Germline V gene lookup returns CDR1 DFQATT and CDR2 SNEGSKA (reference sequence). V was shortened by 6 bases and J by 3 bases, with 14 bases between the two germline ends. CDR3 length: 13 amino acids. CDR3 in DNA: TGCAGTGCCTACCCGCCAAGGGACACTGAAGCTTTCTTT. Translating gives CSAYPPRDTEAFF.

The rearrangement joins TRBV9 to TRBJ1-1; the D is unclear. Germline V lookup: CDR1 SGDLS, CDR2 YYNGEE. The ends were cut back, 1 base at V and 4 bases at J, with 8 bases in the middle. This CDR3 is 13 amino acids long. This CDR3 reads CASSVSGFTEAFF. The CDR3 DNA reads as TGTGCCAGCAGCGTAAGTGGGTTCACTGAAGCTTTCTTT.

The gene calls are TRBV28 and TRBJ1-1, with D tentatively TRBD1 (5 bases). V was shortened by 3 bases and J by 0 bases, with 8 bases between the two germline ends. Germline assignment: CDR1 MDHEN and CDR2 SYDVKM. The CDR3 runs to 14 residues. The CDR3 region is CASSFHRMNTEAFF. The CDR3 coding sequence is TGTGCCAGCAGTTTTCACAGGATGAACACTGAAGCTTTCTTT.

This chain uses TRBV5-1 with TRBJ2-1; TRBD2 agrees at 8 bases. CDR3 length: 16 residues. In germline, CDR1 is SGHRS, CDR2 YFSETQ. V was pared by 3 bases and J by 2 bases, with 7 bases of the junction left unmatched. The CDR3 is CASSSGAGEAYNEQFF. CDR3 nucleotide sequence: TGCGCCAGCAGCTCGGGAGCGGGAGAGGCCTACAATGAGCAGTTCTTC.

This chain joins TRBV13 and TRBJ2-3; no clear D. The CDR3 length is 16 residues. The ends were cut back, 0 bases at V and 3 bases at J, with 13 bases in the middle. Germline V gene data show CDR1 as PRHDT and CDR2 as FYEKMQ (reference sequence). In nucleotides, the CDR3 is TGTGCCAGCAGCTTAGGGCAGGTGTACGTGACAGATACGCAGTATTTT. This gives the protein CASSLGQVYVTDTQYF.

This sequence joins TRBV7-9 and TRBJ2-3, with no clear D. Trimming took 5 bases from V and 8 from J, leaving 14 bases between them. This CDR3 has 13 residues. Germline CDR1 reads SEHNR; CDR2 reads FQNEAQ (reference sequence). CDR3 sequence (DNA): TGTGCCAGCAGCCCAACCCTCCGAGGTACGCAGTATTTT. It specifies CASSPTLRGTQYF.